The present T cell receptor beta chain was sequenced within a study of human T cells and chemical hapten exposure. Study information: Upper back patch tests used 0.01% DPC, scored after 6 days.

Time point indicated: patch test 2, 6 weeks after DPC sensitization. Treatment of the sample: therapeutic diphenylcyclopropenone sensitization with weekly scalp DPC. Extraction of total RNA was performed on unfractionated whole blood. TCRdb recomputed calls from the RACE reads with MiXCR, one row per CDR3 protein. The sample lists a few hundred thousand distinct CDR3 sequences; under 6.5% were seen once. The specimen was whole blood, collected in connection with sensitization to the hapten diphenylcyclopropenone (DPC). This sequence was found in a woman aged 18-35 years with alopecia areata. Some clones in this sample may be carry-over from other donors' samples.

In DNA, the CDR3 is TGTGCCAGTAAACAGAGAAACACTGAAGCTTTCTTT. Translating it yields CASKQRNTEAFF. The chain couples TRBV28 to TRBJ1-1, with D unresolved. The length of the CDR3 is 12 residues. In germline, CDR1 is MDHEN, CDR2 SYDVKM. Trimming pared 9 bases from V and 2 bases from J, leaving 10 bases between.